These T cell receptor beta chains were read from a single sample in a study of early T cells in non-severe SARS-CoV-2 infection. TCRdb independently ran MiXCR on the 5' RACE reads; one entry per CDR3 protein. The sample has 55,000 to 65,000 distinct CDR3 sequences; 9.5% to 14% are singletons. The specimen sequenced was whole blood. The receptor set was obtained from an adult who was a healthcare worker with PCR-confirmed SARS-CoV-2 infection or an uninfected control (not recorded which). CDR3s include the opening cysteine and the closing phenylalanine or tryptophan. The D gene is left open where the match is weak. Only some rows state a clone size, as once, few, many or a class for expanded clones.

TRBD2	TRBV3-1	many	TRBJ2-4	TGTGCCAGCAGCCAAGATCCGTGGCTAGCGGGGAACCTAGCCAAAAACATTCAGTACTTC	CASSQDPWLAGNLAKNIQYF
TRBD1	TRBV20-1	many	TRBJ1-6	TGCAGTGCCCTCCGGGACAGAAATTCACCCCTCCACTTT	CSALRDRNSPLHF
-	TRBV7-6	-	TRBJ1-6	TGTGCCAGCAGCCTATTGGACAGCACGACCAATAATTCACCCCTCCACTTT	CASSLLDSTTNNSPLHF
TRBD1	TRBV2	many	TRBJ2-4	TGTGCCAGCAGAAAAGAACAGGGGGCCAAAAACATTCAGTACTTC	CASRKEQGAKNIQYF
TRBD1	TRBV6-4	many	TRBJ1-2	TGTGCCGTCCCTAGGGGACAGGGCGATAACTATGGCTACACCTTC	CAVPRGQGDNYGYTF
-	TRBV5-1	-	TRBJ1-6	TGCGCCAGCAGCTTGACGTCTCAGATAAATTCACCCCTCCACTTT	CASSLTSQINSPLHF
-	TRBV7-9	many	TRBJ1-1	TGTGCCAGCAGCTACCTATTGCGGGGTCGAGGCACTGAAGCTTTCTTT	CASSYLLRGRGTEAFF
TRBD1	TRBV5-1	-	TRBJ2-3	TGCGCCAGCAATCTAGGGGGCCTCAGCACAGATACGCAGTATTTT	CASNLGGLSTDTQYF
-	TRBV6-2/TRBV6-3	few	TRBJ1-2	TGTGCCAGCAGGAAAGAGTCGGGTCTCTATGGCTACACCTTC	CASRKESGLYGYTF
-	TRBV18	-	TRBJ2-5	TGTGCCTCCAGCCGAGTCGGAGCAGAGACCCAGTACTTC	CASSRVGAETQYF
TRBD2	TRBV7-9	many	TRBJ2-2	TGTGCCAGCAGCCCCGGAGGTCTAGCGGGACTCACCGGGGAGCTGTTTTTT	CASSPGGLAGLTGELFF
TRBD2	TRBV4-3	few	TRBJ2-1	TGCGCCAGCAGCCAAGAACAGTCTAGCGGGAGGGGCTACAATGAGCAGTTCTTC	CASSQEQSSGRGYNEQFF
-	TRBV29-1	-	TRBJ2-5	TGCAGCGTTGAAGGGCCTGGGGAGACCCAGTACTTC	CSVEGPGETQYF
TRBD1	TRBV7-2	many	TRBJ1-3	TGTGCCAGCAGCTTATCCCAGCTCCGTAACAGGGGAGGCGTTCGGTTT	CASSLSQLRNRGGVRF
TRBD1	TRBV7-2	-	TRBJ1-1	TGTGCCAGCAGAGGGGACAGGCCCACTGAAGCTTTCTTT	CASRGDRPTEAFF
TRBD1	TRBV10-3	many	TRBJ2-1	TGTGCCATCAGTGAGTACGACAGGGGGCGCGGTAATGAGCAGTTCTTC	CAISEYDRGRGNEQFF
-	TRBV20-1	-	TRBJ1-1	TGCAGTGCCGGGTCAGAATCGGCCCCCTTTGGGAACACTGAAGCTTTCTTT	CSAGSESAPFGNTEAFF
-	TRBV5-1	few	TRBJ2-3	TGCGCCAGCAGCCTTACAGGGTGGTTGAACACAGATACGCAGTATTTT	CASSLTGWLNTDTQYF
-	TRBV19	few	TRBJ1-5	TGTGCCAGTAGTATTGGGACAAATGCACAGCCCCAGCATTTT	CASSIGTNAQPQHF
-	TRBV20-1	-	TRBJ2-1	TGCAGTGCTGGACCCCGGGTGTCCTTCACTGAGCAGTTCTTC	CSAGPRVSFTEQFF
-	TRBV7-2	-	TRBJ2-5	TGTGCCAGCAGCTTTCAACGTCCAGAGACCCAGTACTTC	CASSFQRPETQYF
-	TRBV5-6	-	TRBJ2-3	TGTGCCAGCAGCCCCGGGACGCCCCGCGGCAGCACAGATACGCAGTATTTT	CASSPGTPRGSTDTQYF
TRBD1	TRBV6-5	-	TRBJ2-5	TGTGCCAGCAGGGAGGGGACAGGGGCGGAGACCCAGTACTTC	CASREGTGAETQYF